This T cell receptor (beta chain) was documented in a study of vaccination and CD4 T cells after COVID-19. Across the study: Two of the convalescents were Hispanic, and convalescents were six males and four females. At a median about 72 days (range 14 to 241) after dose two, post-vaccine samples were obtained. Control cultures used a CEFX viral epitope pool, an HIV-1 Nef peptide pool, or no peptide.

On this clonotype: Its cognate antigen is unknown.

Indicated treatment: approximately 9-day PBMC culture with coronavirus spike peptide pools or control peptides (ViraFEST assay). Antigen-specific T cell expansion with peptide pools preceded TCR sequencing in the ViraFEST approach. The CDR3 is 18 residues long. V lost 1 base and J 2 bases, leaving 18 bases between the germline ends. Germline loops: CDR1 SGHTA, CDR2 FQGNSA. Cultured CD4+ T-cell DNA underwent Oncomine TCR Beta short-read sequencing. TCRdb re-derived calls from the PCR reads in MiXCR, one entry per CDR3 protein. This sample has roughly 20,000 distinct CDR3 sequences, with around 29% found just once.

Sequences were obtained from cultured CD4+ T cells from blood. This chain links TRBV7-2 with TRBJ1-5; a possible D gene is TRBD1 (6 bases). This receptor was obtained from a human donor with COVID-19. The CDR3 DNA is TGTGCCAGCAGCTTAGTTATCTCAGGGGCCCATGGCAATCAGCCCCAGCATTTT. Translating it yields CASSLVISGAHGNQPQHF.